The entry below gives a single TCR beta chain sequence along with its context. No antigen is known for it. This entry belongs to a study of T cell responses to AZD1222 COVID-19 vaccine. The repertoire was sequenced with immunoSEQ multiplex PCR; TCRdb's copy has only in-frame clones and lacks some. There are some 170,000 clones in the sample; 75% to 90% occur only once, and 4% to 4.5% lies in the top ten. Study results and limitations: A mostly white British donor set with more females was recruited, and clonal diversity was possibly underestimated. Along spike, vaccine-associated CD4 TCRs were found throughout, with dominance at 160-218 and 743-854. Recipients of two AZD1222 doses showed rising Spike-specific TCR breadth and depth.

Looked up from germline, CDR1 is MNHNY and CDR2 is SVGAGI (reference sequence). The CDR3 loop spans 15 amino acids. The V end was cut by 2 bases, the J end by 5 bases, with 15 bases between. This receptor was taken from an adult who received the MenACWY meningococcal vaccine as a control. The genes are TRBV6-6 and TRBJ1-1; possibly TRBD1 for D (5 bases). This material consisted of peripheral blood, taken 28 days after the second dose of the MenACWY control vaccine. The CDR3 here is CASSYTGRGGTEAFF. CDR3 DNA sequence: TGTGCCAGCAGTTACACGGGGAGGGGAGGAACTGAAGCTTTCTTT.